Reported below is one T cell receptor beta chain. cDNA came from around 0.5 to 1 ug RNA primed by random hexamers. TCRdb re-derived calls from the immunoSEQ multiplex PCR reads in MiXCR, one entry per CDR3 protein. The data show about 150,000 distinct CDR3 sequences, about 94% seen once. CD8+ and CD4+ T cells from blood underwent TCR beta sequencing. In germline, CDR1 is ENHRY, CDR2 SYGVKD. The CDR3 loop spans 15 amino acids. Unmatched junction bases numbered 3, after V lost 6 bases and J lost 0 bases. The data originate from a study of CD8 T cells in Susac syndrome. The receptor was derived from a human donor with multiple sclerosis. The chain recombines TRBV10-3 with TRBJ2-3; TRBD2 aligns across 10 bases. The sample was CD8+ T cells from PBMCs. This CDR3 reads CAIRGLANSTDTQYF. The CDR3 nucleotides are TGTGCCATCAGGGGACTAGCGAATAGCACAGATACGCAGTATTTT.